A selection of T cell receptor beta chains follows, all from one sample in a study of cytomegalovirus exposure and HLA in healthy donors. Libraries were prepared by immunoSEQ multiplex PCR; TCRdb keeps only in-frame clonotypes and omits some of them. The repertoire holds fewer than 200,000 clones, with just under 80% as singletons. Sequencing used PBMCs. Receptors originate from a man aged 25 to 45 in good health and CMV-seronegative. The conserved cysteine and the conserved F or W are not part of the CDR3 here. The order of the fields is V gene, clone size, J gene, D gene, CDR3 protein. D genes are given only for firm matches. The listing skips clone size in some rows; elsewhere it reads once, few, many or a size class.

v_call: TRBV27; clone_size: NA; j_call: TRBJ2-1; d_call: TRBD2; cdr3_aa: ASRRPGLADTSYNEQF
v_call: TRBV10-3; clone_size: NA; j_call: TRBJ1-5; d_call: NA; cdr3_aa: AISEGVQGNQPQH
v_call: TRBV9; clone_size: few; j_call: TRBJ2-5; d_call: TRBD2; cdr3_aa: ASSALPAAGGRETQY
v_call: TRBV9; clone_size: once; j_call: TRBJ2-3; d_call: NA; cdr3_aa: ASSVKSGGTDTQY
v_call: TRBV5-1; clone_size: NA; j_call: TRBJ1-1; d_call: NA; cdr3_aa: ASSSEGGITTEAF
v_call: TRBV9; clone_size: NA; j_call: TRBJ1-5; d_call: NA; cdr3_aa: ASSVGTGTQPQH
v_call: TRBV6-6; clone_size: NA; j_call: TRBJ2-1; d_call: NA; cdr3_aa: ASRAVNEQF
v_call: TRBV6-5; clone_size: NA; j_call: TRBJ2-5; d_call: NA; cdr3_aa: ASSNQDRGAKTQY
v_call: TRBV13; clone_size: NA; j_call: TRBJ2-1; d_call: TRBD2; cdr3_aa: ASSLEPGLAGEGHEQF
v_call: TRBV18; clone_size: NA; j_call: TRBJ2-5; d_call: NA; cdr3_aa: ASSPRLVSFQETQY
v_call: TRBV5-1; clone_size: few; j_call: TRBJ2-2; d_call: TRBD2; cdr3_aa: ASAGTNGRLAGELF
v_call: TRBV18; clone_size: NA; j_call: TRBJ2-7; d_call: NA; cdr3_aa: ASSAASSYEQY
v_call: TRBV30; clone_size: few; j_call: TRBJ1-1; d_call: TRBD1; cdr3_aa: ACMLGGLTTEAF
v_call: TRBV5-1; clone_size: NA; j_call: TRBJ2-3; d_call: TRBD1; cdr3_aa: ASSLGDRGDTQY